This TCR beta chain emerged from a study of CD8 T cells in ankylosing spondylitis. The study's findings and limits: Among TCR beta sequences, a motif of several highly homologous variants appeared characteristic of ankylosing spondylitis blood. Clones linked to disease were reported to show significant enrichment in matched ankylosing spondylitis synovial fluid.

Details on this clonotype: The antigen remains unidentified.

Trimming pared 2 bases from V and 4 bases from J, leaving 11 bases between. This CDR3 region has 14 residues. CDR1 is SGHTA and CDR2 is FQGTGA in the germline V gene. Construction of TCR beta libraries was performed using quantitative 5'-RACE with molecular barcodes. MiXCR, run by TCRdb on the 5' RACE reads, gives a single entry per CDR3 protein. The data show approximately 290,000 distinct CDR3 sequences, less than 25% seen once. The receptor comes from a female donor with ankylosing spondylitis or in good health (not recorded which). The chain combines TRBV7-3 with TRBJ2-5, with D possibly matching TRBD2 (6 bases). Sequencing input: blood, either unsorted or a sorted T cell fraction (not recorded which). This CDR3 is CASSLRGYGETQYF. CDR3 DNA sequence: TGTGCCAGCAGCTTACGGGGGTATGGAGAGACCCAGTACTTC. The variable domain in full, with the rest retrieved from reference TRBV7-3 and TRBJ2-5, is GAGVSQTPSNKVTEKGKYVELRCDPISGHTALYWYRQSLGQGPEFLIYFQGTGAADDSGLPNDRFFAVRPEGSVSTLKIQRTERGDSAVYLCASSLRGYGETQYFGPGTRLLVL.